This TCR beta chain was documented in a study of blood T cell repertoires in COVID-19. Germline V CDR1 and CDR2: GTSNPN, SVGIG (reference sequence). V was cut by 2 bases and J by 6 bases, with 19 bases left in between. The CDR3 has 15 residues. Sequencing used immunoSEQ multiplex PCR; TCRdb keeps in-frame clones, though not all of them. The sample holds some 70,000 clones, approximately 80% seen once. The chain combines TRBV30 with TRBJ1-2; perhaps TRBD1 as D (6 bases). The TCR comes from a man aged 45 to 65 with COVID-19, enrolled during active disease. Specimen: peripheral blood. DNA of the CDR3: TGTGCCTGGAGTTTGGACAGCGGCTCCAATGATGGCTACACCTTC. Translating it yields CAWSLDSGSNDGYTF. Full variable domain (remainder filled in from reference TRBV30 and TRBJ1-2): SQTIHQWPATLVQPVGSPLSLECTVEGTSNPNLYWYRQAAGRGLQLLFYSVGIGQISSEVPQNLSASRPQDRQFILSSKKLLLSDSGFYLCAWSLDSGSNDGYTFGSGTRLTVV.